The 30 T cell receptor beta chains below were found in one sample sequenced in a study of CD8 T cells in ankylosing spondylitis. For these receptors, no antigen is known. Regarding the study as a whole: A motif in TCR beta, a set of roughly eight highly homologous variants, appeared characteristic of ankylosing spondylitis blood.

TCRdb used MiXCR to reprocess the 5' RACE reads, holding one entry per CDR3 protein. The table records under 850,000 distinct CDR3 sequences, under 20% of them present only once. The sequencing input was blood, either unsorted or a sorted T cell fraction (not recorded which). The receptor set was obtained from a male donor with ankylosing spondylitis.

V usage is TRBV19 and J usage is TRBJ1-5; D not resolved. CDR1 and CDR2 from the germline V gene are LNHDA and SQIVND (reference sequence). The V and J ends lost 6 bases and 1 base respectively, with 10 bases between them. This CDR3 comprises 14 residues. CDR3 DNA: TGTGCCAGTAGACATGAAGCGAGCAATCAGCCCCAGCATTTT. Protein: CASRHEASNQPQHF.

In its sample, this clonotype was seen a few times. The chain is built from TRBV6-1 and TRBJ2-1; D is unclear. V lost 5 bases, J lost 0 bases, and 11 bases lay in between. This CDR3 has 15 amino acids. Germline V lookup: CDR1 MNHNS, CDR2 SASEGT. For the CDR3, the DNA is TGTGCCAGCAGTCCATTATGGGACTCCTACAATGAGCAGTTCTTC. Residues: CASSPLWDSYNEQFF.

In its sample, this clonotype was seen a few times. The rearrangement joins TRBV12-3 or TRBV12-4 to TRBJ2-7; 7 bases are shared with TRBD2. J gave up 4 bases and V 10 bases, and 7 bases lay outside the gene matches. The CDR3 is 12 amino acids. The CDR3 sequence: CATSLGGYEQYF. The CDR3 DNA is TGTGCCACCTCCTTGGGAGGGTACGAGCAGTACTTC.

A few counts support this clonotype. V gene TRBV11-2 combines with J gene TRBJ2-2; D is perhaps TRBD1 or TRBD2 (6 bases each). CDR1 is SGHAT, CDR2 FQNNGV, per germline. This CDR3 has 13 amino acids. CDR3 residues: CARRGENTGELFF. DNA for the CDR3: TGTGCACGAAGGGGGGAGAACACCGGGGAGCTGTTTTTT.

V gene TRBV5-5 combines with J gene TRBJ2-1; TRBD1 might be the D (7 bases). The germline V and J ends were trimmed by 2 bases and 4 bases, with 13 bases remaining between them. Per germline, CDR1 SGHKS and CDR2 YYEKEE (reference sequence). The CDR3 sequence is 15 residues long. The CDR3: CASSFFQGGYNEQFF. CDR3 coding DNA: TGTGCCAGCAGCTTCTTTCAGGGGGGTTACAATGAGCAGTTCTTC.

V and J are TRBV2 and TRBJ2-2, with TRBD2 matching over 7 bases. The J segment lost 5 bases and the V segment lost 0 bases, leaving 0 bases of the junction unmatched. The germline V gene has CDR1 SNHLY and CDR2 FYNNEI. The CDR3 covers 14 residues. CDR3 sequence: CASSEAGGTGELFF. The CDR3 nucleotides are TGTGCCAGCAGTGAAGCGGGGGGGACCGGGGAGCTGTTTTTT.

This clonotype has at least ten counts. The chain employs TRBV5-1 and TRBJ1-1, with TRBD1 matching over 12 bases. This CDR3 comprises 17 residues. Per the germline V gene, CDR1 is SGHRS and CDR2 is YFSETQ. V lost 4 bases, J lost 0 bases, and 7 bases stayed unmatched. The CDR3 region is CASSGGTGGFMNTEAFF. CDR3 DNA sequence: TGCGCCAGCAGCGGCGGGACAGGGGGCTTCATGAACACTGAAGCTTTCTTT.

Ten or more counts support this clonotype. The rearrangement joins TRBV5-1 to TRBJ2-3; D tentatively reads TRBD1 or TRBD2 (5 bases each). Trimming shortened V by 2 bases and J by 6 bases, and 16 bases separated the two germline ends. CDR3 length: 15 residues. From germline, CDR1 is SGHRS and CDR2 YFSETQ. CDR3 region: CASSLGTGTRDTQYF. The CDR3 nucleotides read TGCGCCAGCAGCTTAGGAACCGGGACCCGCGATACGCAGTATTTT. Full variable domain (rest looked up from reference TRBV5-1 and TRBJ2-3): KAGVTQTPRYLIKTRGQQVTLSCSPISGHRSVSWYQQTPGQGLQFLFEYFSETQRNKGNFPGRFSGRQFSNSRSEMNVSTLELGDSALYLCASSLGTGTRDTQYFGPGTRLTVL.

This clonotype has only a few counts. The chain recombines TRBV7-8 with TRBJ1-4; 7 bases line up with TRBD1. This CDR3 has 14 amino acids. Per the germline V gene, CDR1 is SGHVS and CDR2 is FQNEAQ. Trimming took 6 bases from V and 4 from J; bases not matched to a gene: 5. CDR3 sequence reads: CASRLQGNNEKLFF. CDR3 nucleotide sequence: TGTGCCAGCAGATTACAGGGGAATAATGAAAAACTGTTTTTT.

This clonotype has just a few counts. The chain carries TRBV9 and TRBJ2-2; 11 nucleotides line up with TRBD2. The CDR3 sequence is 16 residues long. Germline values: CDR1 SGDLS, CDR2 YYNGEE. The ends lost 1 base at V and 3 bases at J; junction bases unmatched: 2. The CDR3 bases are TGTGCCAGCAGCGTACCGGGACTAGCGGACACCGGGGAGCTGTTTTTT. This translates into CASSVPGLADTGELFF.

With respect to this clonotype: Germline and junction disagree at one end, which may indicate a read error. The rearrangement links TRBV10-3 to TRBJ2-7, with a weak D call TRBD1 (5 bases). The CDR3 is 8 residues long. Germline V gene data show CDR1 as ENHRY and CDR2 as SYGVKD. The CDR3 region has the DNA TGTGCCATGACAGAGCAGTGCTTC. Translation gives CAMTEQCF.

This clonotype appeared a single time. The chain couples TRBV9 to TRBJ2-7; D may correspond to TRBD1 or TRBD2 (5 bases each). CDR3 size: 14 residues. Per the germline V gene, CDR1 is SGDLS and CDR2 is YYNGEE. Trimming cost V 3 bases and J 4 bases, with 14 bases left between them. Here the CDR3 reads CASSEGTVGYEQYF. CDR3 sequence (DNA): TGTGCCAGCAGCGAGGGGACCGTCGGGTACGAGCAGTACTTC.

This clonotype was seen a few times. The CDR3 sequence is CASTWDRGRYEQYF. The DNA for the CDR3 is TGTGCCAGCACTTGGGACAGGGGAAGGTACGAGCAGTACTTC. The V gene is TRBV6-5, the J gene TRBJ2-7, with 10 bases that match TRBD1. The CDR3 length is 14 residues. Germline CDR1 is MNHEY and CDR2 is SVGAGI. V was clipped by 7 bases and J by 4 bases; unmatched bases: 7.

This CDR3 reads CASSQERELGEQYF. DNA of the CDR3: TGCGCCAGCAGCCAAGAGCGGGAGCTGGGAGAGCAGTACTTC. The V gene is TRBV4-3, the J gene TRBJ2-7; 7 nucleotides align to TRBD2. J was trimmed by 7 bases and V by 0 bases; bases with no gene match: 6. This CDR3 region has 14 residues. Germline V lookup: CDR1 LGHNA, CDR2 YSLEER.

The chain links TRBV12-3 or TRBV12-4 to TRBJ1-2, with D maybe TRBD1 (6 bases). The V gene lost 7 bases and the J gene lost 2 bases, with 17 bases spanning the gap. The CDR3 loop spans 15 amino acids. The CDR3 loop reads CASTGTSTFNYGYTF. Here the CDR3 DNA reads TGTGCCAGCACCGGGACAAGCACTTTCAACTATGGCTACACCTTC.

This chain links TRBV3-1 with TRBJ1-1, with 9 bases aligning to TRBD1. This CDR3 comprises 15 residues. Looked up from germline, CDR1 is LGHDT and CDR2 is YNNKEL (reference sequence). V dropped 3 bases and J dropped 1; count of bases not matched to a gene: 3. The CDR3 loop reads CASSHPGQGNTEAFF. CDR3 sequence (DNA): TGTGCCAGCAGCCATCCGGGACAGGGGAACACTGAAGCTTTCTTT.

The J gene is TRBJ2-7, the V gene TRBV21-1; the listed D gene, TRBD1, was not tested against the DNA. TRBV21-1 represents a pseudogene. The CDR3 is made up of 15 amino acids. The CDR3 is CASSVSSGHLDEQYF. In DNA form, the CDR3 reads TGTGCCAGCAGCGTATCGTCCGGGCACCTTGATGAGCAGTACTTC.

This clonotype was counted a few times. The junction and the germline gene differ at one end; a read error may be behind it. The chain combines TRBV4-1 with TRBJ1-6, with no clear D. The V gene's germline CDR1 is MGHRA and CDR2 YSYEKL. The CDR3 runs 15 residues. The CDR3 spells CASSQDLSSNSPLHF. The CDR3 nucleotides read TGCGCCAGCAGCCAAGATTTATCCTCTAATTCACCCCTCCACTTT.

In this sample, this clonotype turned up a few times. The rearrangement joins TRBV20-1 to TRBJ2-5; 13 nucleotides match TRBD2. V lost 6 bases, J lost 4 bases, and 8 bases stayed unmatched. Germline V lookup: CDR1 DFQATT, CDR2 SNEGSKA (reference sequence). CDR3 size: 15 residues. The CDR3 bases are TGCAGTGCCACTTTACTAGCGGGGGGGCTAGAGACCCAGTACTTC. Its protein is CSATLLAGGLETQYF.

The chain joins TRBV5-1 to TRBJ2-1; 7 bases are a match to TRBD1. Germline V CDR1 and CDR2: SGHRS, YFSETQ. Unmatched junction bases numbered 9, after V lost 2 bases and J lost 7 bases. The CDR3 covers 15 residues. The CDR3 is CASSLDQGVENEQFF. The DNA of the CDR3 is TGCGCCAGCAGCTTAGACCAGGGGGTGGAGAATGAGCAGTTCTTC.

In its sample, this clonotype was seen a few times. The chain combines TRBV4-1 with TRBJ2-7, with 10 bases matching TRBD2. Germline values: CDR1 MGHRA, CDR2 YSYEKL. The CDR3 sequence is 16 residues long. J gave up 3 bases and V 2 bases, and 7 bases lay outside the gene matches. The CDR3 nucleotides read TGCGCCAGCAGCCAATATGTACTAGCGGGATACTACGAGCAGTACTTC. Translated: CASSQYVLAGYYEQYF.

The CDR3 loop reads CASSVGGSGKYNEQFF. Here the CDR3 DNA reads TGTGCCAGCAGCGTAGGTGGTAGCGGGAAATACAATGAGCAGTTCTTC. The gene calls are TRBV9 and TRBJ2-1, with TRBD2 identical over 8 bases. The CDR3 totals 16 residues. Germline V gene data show CDR1 as SGDLS and CDR2 as YYNGEE. V was clipped by 0 bases and J by 4 bases; unmatched bases: 6.

This clonotype was seen more than once but under ten times. The chain links TRBV11-2 to TRBJ2-7; tentatively, D is TRBD1 (6 bases). The V gene lost 0 bases and the J gene lost 4 bases, with 10 bases spanning the gap. CDR3 length: 14 amino acids. Looked up from germline, CDR1 is SGHAT and CDR2 is FQNNGV. DNA of the CDR3: TGTGCCAGCAGCTTAGAATCGCAGGGGTACGAGCAGTACTTC. Protein product: CASSLESQGYEQYF.

The CDR3 DNA sequence: TGCAGTGCTAGGAGGGACGCGGGCTACACCTTC. As protein: CSARRDAGYTF. This chain joins TRBV20-1 and TRBJ1-2; perhaps TRBD1 as D (5 bases). The CDR3 has 11 residues. The V gene lost 3 bases and the J gene lost 8 bases, with 10 bases spanning the gap. Germline values: CDR1 DFQATT, CDR2 SNEGSKA (reference sequence).

This clonotype was found a few times. V usage is TRBV10-3 and J usage is TRBJ2-1; TRBD2 matches at 7 bases. Germline trimming cut 6 bases from V and 10 bases from J; bases unmatched to any gene: 6. This CDR3 region has 12 residues. Germline V gene data show CDR1 as ENHRY and CDR2 as SYGVKD. The CDR3 sequence: CAIRLTSLEQFF. As DNA, the CDR3 is TGTGCCATCAGGCTGACTAGCTTAGAGCAGTTCTTC.

V and J are TRBV27 and TRBJ1-2; weak D call: TRBD1 (5 bases). Looked up from germline, CDR1 is MNHEY and CDR2 is SMNVEV (reference sequence). This CDR3 comprises 15 residues. Deletions cut 2 bases from V and 6 bases from J, with 16 bases between. CDR3: CASSLGDPRENGYTF. The DNA for the CDR3 is TGTGCCAGCAGTTTAGGGGACCCGAGGGAAAATGGCTACACCTTC.

This clonotype showed up just a few times. The chain recombines TRBV29-1 with TRBJ2-5, with a tentative D call TRBD2 (5 bases). Trimming stripped 5 bases from V and 2 bases from J, with 15 bases between. Germline loops: CDR1 SQVTM, CDR2 ANQGSEA. The CDR3 length is 14 residues. The CDR3 DNA sequence: TGCAGCGTTACTTCGGGGAGCGGACAAGAGACCCAGTACTTC. It yields the protein CSVTSGSGQETQYF.

This clonotype showed up many times. The rearrangement links TRBV3-1 to TRBJ1-5; possible D gene TRBD1, 5 bases. Germline V gene data show CDR1 as LGHDT and CDR2 as YNNKEL (reference sequence). CDR3 size: 13 residues. Trimming left V 3 bases short and J 8 bases short, with 11 bases between. The CDR3 is CASSHGGGKPQHF. CDR3 DNA: TGTGCCAGCAGCCACGGCGGGGGTAAGCCCCAGCATTTT. Drawing the rest from reference TRBV3-1 and TRBJ1-5, the complete variable domain is DTAVSQTPKYLVTQMGNDKSIKCEQNLGHDTMYWYKQDSKKFLKIMFSYNNKELIINETVPNRFSPKSPDKAHLNLHINSLELGDSAVYFCASSHGGGKPQHFGDGTRLSIL.

The chain is built from TRBV25-1 and TRBJ1-1; TRBD1 aligns across 8 bases. Trimming removed 9 bases from V and 5 bases from J; junction bases left unmatched: 5. The CDR3 extends over 12 amino acids. Germline V CDR1 and CDR2: MGHDK, SYGVNS. This CDR3 reads CASTGGLTEAFF. For the CDR3, the DNA is TGTGCCAGTACAGGGGGTTTAACTGAAGCTTTCTTT.

This chain uses TRBV7-9 with TRBJ1-4; D unresolved. The CDR3 consists of 13 residues. Germline V gene data show CDR1 as SEHNR and CDR2 as FQNEAQ (reference sequence). V was cut by 5 bases and J by 8 bases, with 12 bases left in between. The chain's CDR3 is CASSPTTIEKLFF. In DNA, the CDR3 is TGTGCCAGCAGCCCCACAACTATAGAAAAACTGTTTTTT.